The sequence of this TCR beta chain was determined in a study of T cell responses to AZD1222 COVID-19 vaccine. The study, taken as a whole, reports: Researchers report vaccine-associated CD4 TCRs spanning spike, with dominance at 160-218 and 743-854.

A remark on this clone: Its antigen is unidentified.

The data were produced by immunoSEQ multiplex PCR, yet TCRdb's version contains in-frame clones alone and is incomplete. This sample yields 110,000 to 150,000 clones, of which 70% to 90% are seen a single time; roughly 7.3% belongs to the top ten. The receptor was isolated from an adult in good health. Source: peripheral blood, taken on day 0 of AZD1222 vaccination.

The CDR3 coding sequence is TGTGCCACCAGGGCTCGGTTCGGTGCCGTGGCTTTCTTT. Translation gives CATRARFGAVAFF. The rearrangement links TRBV24-1 to TRBJ1-1; D remains unclear. V lost 7 bases, J lost 11 bases, and 19 bases lay in between. The CDR3 spans 13 residues. Per the germline V gene, CDR1 is KGHDR and CDR2 is SFDVKD.